The T cell receptor beta chain described here comes from a study of STAT5B mutations in CD4+ large granular lymphocyte leukemia (dated by TCRdb to 2022 to 2024). Background on the whole study: When cryopreserved patient cells were available, CD8+ cells were depleted as a first step, and selection with anti-CD4 microbeads followed. Flow cytometry on FACSCanto II or FACSVerse confirmed that purified fractions exceeded 95% purity among lymphocytes. TCRbeta repertoires of CD4+ T-cell large granular lymphocyte leukemia patients were compared with those of healthy blood donors.

TCRbeta rearrangements were sequenced from genomic DNA using the immunoSEQ assay at survey resolution. For the original study's pipeline: Clonotypes representing more than 5% of the repertoire were considered putative leukemic clones, and around 59 such clones were identified across roughly 27 patients. In the TCR sequencing data, the lowest productive clonotype frequency that could be detected was 2.59 x 10-5. Analyses included only productive TCRbeta rearrangements, meaning complete and in-frame sequences. Simpson clonality, calculated in the immunoSEQ Analyzer version 3.0, was used as the measure of sample clonality. Based on frequency, clones were grouped as very rare, small, medium, large (1-20%) or hyperexpanded (>20%). Generation probabilities were estimated with OLGA 1.2.3, V-gene circos plots were made with VDJtools, specificities were looked up in VDJdb, and CDR3 motifs were identified with GLIPH. TCRdb stores this immuneACCESS table with in-frame sequences only. Part of the clones is absent; in the studies checked, under half of the shortfall reflects unresolved V genes, and no reason is known for the rest. The D gene and trimming were derived from the DNA, and the V and J assignments and clone size from that table. In all, the sample holds some 6,000 clones, and around 74% of those were seen once. The ten top clones hold roughly 61% of the sample.

The CD4+ T-LGLL patients were recruited through hematology units in Padova (Italy), Helsinki (Finland) and Shinshu (Japan). Depending on sample availability, patient samples were obtained as bead-purified CD4+, CD4+CD8+, CD57+ or CD56+ fractions, or as unselected PBMC. Somatic STAT5B mutation profiles obtained by deep amplicon sequencing of the same DNA used for patient TCRbeta data were integrated with the patient TCRbeta data. All TCR-sequenced material derived from peripheral blood: patient blood samples and healthy donor buffy coats. Ficoll-Hypaque gradient centrifugation was used to isolate peripheral blood mononuclear cells. The Gentra Puregene Cell and Tissue kit was used for genomic DNA extraction, and quantification was performed on a Qubit 2.0 fluorometer. As regards this clone: Its binding antigen is unknown. Base quality data are lacking; no much larger clone is found one base away.

Trimming costs V 7 bases and J 0 bases, and their ends lie 12 bases apart. The CDR3 sequence holds 14 residues, the cysteine and phenylalanine included. Just CDR3 DNA is preserved here, 42 bases in frame from base 1. Via the germline V gene, CDR1 is SQVTM and CDR2 ANQGSEA. Summary of the overall study and its limitations: Heterogeneous cell sources were used for patients, and only five to seven CD4-sorted patient samples were included in the clonality comparison with healthy controls. TRBV06-family usage was enriched among the top patient clones (8/27) compared with healthy controls (2/35). Data were not HLA-matched; higher clonality in CD4+ versus CD8+ T-LGLL could reflect the relatively small sample size. Main leukemic clonotypes were private to each patient, although 25% to 30% appeared at low frequency in other patients' non-leukemic repertoires. Compared with healthy CD4+ repertoires, CD4-sorted patient repertoires appeared more clonal, and this difference remained even after the putative leukemic clones were removed.

The sequenced material came from PBMCs. This TCR came from an older man with CD4+ T-cell large granular lymphocyte leukemia. The chain couples TRBV29-1 to TRBJ2-2; a tentative D match to TRBD1 spans 5 bases. The DNA sequence reads TGCAGCGCCCTCTCGACAGCGAACACCGGGGAGCTGTTTTTT. This yields the protein CSALSTANTGELFF.